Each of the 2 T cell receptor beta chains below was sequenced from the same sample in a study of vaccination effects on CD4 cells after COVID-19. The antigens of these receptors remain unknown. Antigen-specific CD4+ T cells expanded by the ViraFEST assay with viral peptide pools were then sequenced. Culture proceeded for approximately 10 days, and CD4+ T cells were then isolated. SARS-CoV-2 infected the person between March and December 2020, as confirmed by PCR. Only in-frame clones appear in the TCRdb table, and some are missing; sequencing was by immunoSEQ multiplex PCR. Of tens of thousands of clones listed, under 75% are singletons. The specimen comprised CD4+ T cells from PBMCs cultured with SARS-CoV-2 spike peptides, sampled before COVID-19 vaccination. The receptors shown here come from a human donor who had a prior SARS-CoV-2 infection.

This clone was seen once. The chain's CDR3 is CASSDRAGTDTQYF. In DNA form, the CDR3 reads TGTGCCAGCAGCGATAGAGCTGGCACAGATACGCAGTATTTT. V gene TRBV5-4 combines with J gene TRBJ2-3; D is unresolved. This CDR3 contains 14 residues. The V and J ends lost 4 bases and 1 base respectively, with 10 bases between them. Looked up from germline, CDR1 is SGHNT and CDR2 is YYREEE (reference sequence). The complete variable domain, with remaining parts taken from reference TRBV5-4 and TRBJ2-3, reads ETGVTQSPTHLIKTRGQQVTLRCSSQSGHNTVSWYQQALGQGPQFIFQYYREEENGRGNFPPRFSGLQFPNYSSELNVNALELDDSALYLCASSDRAGTDTQYFGPGTRLTVL.

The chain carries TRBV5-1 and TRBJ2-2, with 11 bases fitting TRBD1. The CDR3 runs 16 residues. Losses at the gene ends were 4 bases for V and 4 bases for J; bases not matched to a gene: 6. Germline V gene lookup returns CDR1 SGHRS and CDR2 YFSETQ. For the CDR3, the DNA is TGCGCCAGCAGCCCGAGGACAGGGGGCCCCACCGGGGAGCTGTTTTTT. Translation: CASSPRTGGPTGELFF.